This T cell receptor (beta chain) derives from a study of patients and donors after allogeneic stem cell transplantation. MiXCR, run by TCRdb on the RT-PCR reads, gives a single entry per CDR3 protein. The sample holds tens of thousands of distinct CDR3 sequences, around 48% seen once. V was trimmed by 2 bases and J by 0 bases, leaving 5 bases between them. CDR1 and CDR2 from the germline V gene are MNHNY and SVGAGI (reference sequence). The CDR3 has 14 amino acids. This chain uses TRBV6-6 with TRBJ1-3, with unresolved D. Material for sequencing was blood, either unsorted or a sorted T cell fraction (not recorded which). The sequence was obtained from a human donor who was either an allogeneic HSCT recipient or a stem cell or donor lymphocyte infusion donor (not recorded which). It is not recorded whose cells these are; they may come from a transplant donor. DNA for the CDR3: TGTGCCAGCAGTTACGGTCTCTCTGGAAACACCATATATTTT. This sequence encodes CASSYGLSGNTIYF.